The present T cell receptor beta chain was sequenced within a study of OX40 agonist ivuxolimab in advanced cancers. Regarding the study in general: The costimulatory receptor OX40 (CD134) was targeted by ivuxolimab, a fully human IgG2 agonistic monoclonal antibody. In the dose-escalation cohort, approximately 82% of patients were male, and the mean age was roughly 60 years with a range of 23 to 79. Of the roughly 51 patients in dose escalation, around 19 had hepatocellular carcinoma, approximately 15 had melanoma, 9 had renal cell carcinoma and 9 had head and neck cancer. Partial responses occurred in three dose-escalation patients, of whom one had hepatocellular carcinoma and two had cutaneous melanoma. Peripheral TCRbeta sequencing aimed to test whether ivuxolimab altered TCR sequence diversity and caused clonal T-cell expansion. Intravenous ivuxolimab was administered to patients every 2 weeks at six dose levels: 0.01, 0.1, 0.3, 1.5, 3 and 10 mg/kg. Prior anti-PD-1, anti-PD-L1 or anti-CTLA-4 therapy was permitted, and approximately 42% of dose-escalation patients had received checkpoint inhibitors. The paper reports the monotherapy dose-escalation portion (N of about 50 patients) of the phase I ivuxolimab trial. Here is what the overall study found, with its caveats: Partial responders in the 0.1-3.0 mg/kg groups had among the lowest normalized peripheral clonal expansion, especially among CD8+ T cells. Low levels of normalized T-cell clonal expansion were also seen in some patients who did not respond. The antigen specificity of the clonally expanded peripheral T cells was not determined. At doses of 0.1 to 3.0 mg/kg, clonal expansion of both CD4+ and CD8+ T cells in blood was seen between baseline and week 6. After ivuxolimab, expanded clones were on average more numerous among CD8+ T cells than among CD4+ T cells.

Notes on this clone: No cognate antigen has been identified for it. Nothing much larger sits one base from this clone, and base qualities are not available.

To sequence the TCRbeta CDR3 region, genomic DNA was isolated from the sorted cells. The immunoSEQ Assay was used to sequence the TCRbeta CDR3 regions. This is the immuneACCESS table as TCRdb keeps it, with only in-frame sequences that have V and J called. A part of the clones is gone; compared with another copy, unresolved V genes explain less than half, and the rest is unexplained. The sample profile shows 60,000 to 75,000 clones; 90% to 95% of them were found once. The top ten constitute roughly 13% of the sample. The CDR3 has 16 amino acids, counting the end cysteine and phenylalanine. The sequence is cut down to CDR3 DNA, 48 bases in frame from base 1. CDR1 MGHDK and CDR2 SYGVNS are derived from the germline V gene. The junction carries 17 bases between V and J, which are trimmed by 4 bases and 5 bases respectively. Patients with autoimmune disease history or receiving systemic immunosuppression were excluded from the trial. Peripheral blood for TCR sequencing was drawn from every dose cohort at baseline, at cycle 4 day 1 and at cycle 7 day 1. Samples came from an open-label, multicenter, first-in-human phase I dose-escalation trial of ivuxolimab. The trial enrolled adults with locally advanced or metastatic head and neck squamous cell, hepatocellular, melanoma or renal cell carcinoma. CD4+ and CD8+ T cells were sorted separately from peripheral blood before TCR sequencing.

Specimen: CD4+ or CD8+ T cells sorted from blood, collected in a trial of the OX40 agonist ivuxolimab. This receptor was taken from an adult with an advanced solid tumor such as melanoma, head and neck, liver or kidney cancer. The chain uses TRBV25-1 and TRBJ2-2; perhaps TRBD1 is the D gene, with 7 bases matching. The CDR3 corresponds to CASSARDRAGTGELFF. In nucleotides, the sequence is TGTGCCAGCAGTGCAAGAGACAGGGCGGGAACCGGGGAGCTGTTTTTT.